The clone carrying this TCR beta chain was recorded many times. The antigen is undetermined. The data were taken from a study of neurological immune-mediated disorders. Regarding the study as a whole: The greatest TCR clonal expansion appeared in HTLV-1-associated myelopathy and the smallest, falling below healthy controls, in multiple sclerosis.

The CDR3 has 12 amino acids. Germline V CDR1 and CDR2: ENHRY, SYGVKD. Deletions cut 4 bases from V and 2 bases from J, with 6 bases between. Synthesis of cDNA was accomplished via 5'RACE employing 10-nucleotide random UMIs. Each CDR3 protein is one row after TCRdb ran MiXCR on the 5' RACE reads. The sample lists about 120,000 distinct CDR3 sequences; roughly 3.4% were seen once. The receptor was isolated from a woman aged 25 to 39 with multiple sclerosis. The material sequenced was PBMCs. This chain links TRBV10-3 with TRBJ2-7; D gene unclear. CDR3: CAISVGPYEQYF. Written as DNA, the CDR3 is TGTGCCATCAGTGTCGGCCCCTACGAGCAGTACTTC.